The entry below describes one T cell receptor (beta chain). The target antigen is unknown. V lost 7 bases and J 2 bases, leaving 14 bases between the germline ends. Germline V lookup: CDR1 LGHDT, CDR2 YNNKEL (reference sequence). This CDR3 is built from 14 residues. In the ViraFEST assay, antigen-specific CD4+ clonotypes were identified by expansion after peptide-pool stimulation. Following a roughly ten-day culture, CD4+ T cells were purified. Vaccinees lacked prior SARS-CoV-2 infection and tested negative for nucleocapsid antibodies. The method was immunoSEQ multiplex PCR; TCRdb's version includes in-frame clones alone and lacks a portion of them. The sample carries tens of thousands of clones, roughly 70% recorded once. This record belongs to a study of vaccination effects on CD4 cells after COVID-19. Study-wide background: Of the BNT162b2 and mRNA-1273 vaccines, participants received two doses of one or the other.

General observations from the study: The study, lacking early post-infection timepoints, had few convalescent patients. Infection- and vaccine-induced clones contracted markedly late after vaccination. Healthy vaccinees showed cross-reactivity with common cold coronaviruses in only 1 of 255 vaccine-induced clones.

This receptor was identified in a human donor who received a COVID-19 vaccine. Sequenced here: CD4+ T cells from PBMCs cultured with HCoV-NL63 spike peptides, sampled before COVID-19 vaccination. The rearrangement joins TRBV3-1 (or the pseudogene TRBV3-2) to TRBJ2-5; D not resolved. The CDR3 DNA sequence: TGTGCCAGCACCAGAAATCGGCCTCAAGAGACCCAGTACTTC. Residues: CASTRNRPQETQYF.